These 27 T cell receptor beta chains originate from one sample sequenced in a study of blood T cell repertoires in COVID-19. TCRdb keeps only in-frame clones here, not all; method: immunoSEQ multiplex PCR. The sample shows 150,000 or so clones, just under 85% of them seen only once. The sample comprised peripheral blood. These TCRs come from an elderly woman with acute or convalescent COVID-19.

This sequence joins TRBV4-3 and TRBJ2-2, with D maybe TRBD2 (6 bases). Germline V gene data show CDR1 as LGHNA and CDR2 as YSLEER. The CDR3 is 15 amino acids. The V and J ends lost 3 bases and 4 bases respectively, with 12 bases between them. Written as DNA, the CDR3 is TGCGCCAGCAGCCACGATTTCGGGAGCACCGGGGAGCTGTTTTTT. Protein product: CASSHDFGSTGELFF.

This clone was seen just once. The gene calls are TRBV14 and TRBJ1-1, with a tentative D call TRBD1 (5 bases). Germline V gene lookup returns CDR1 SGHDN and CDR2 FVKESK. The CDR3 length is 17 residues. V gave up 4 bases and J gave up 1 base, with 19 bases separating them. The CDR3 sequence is CASSLRVWYMENTEAFF. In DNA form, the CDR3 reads TGTGCCAGCAGCCTCAGGGTTTGGTACATGGAGAACACTGAAGCTTTCTTT.

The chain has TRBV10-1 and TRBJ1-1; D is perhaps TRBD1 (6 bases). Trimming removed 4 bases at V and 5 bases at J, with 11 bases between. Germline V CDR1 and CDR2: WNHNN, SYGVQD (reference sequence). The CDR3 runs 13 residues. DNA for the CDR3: TGCGCCAGCAGTGCGGGGGGGCGGACTGAAGCTTTCTTT. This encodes CASSAGGRTEAFF.

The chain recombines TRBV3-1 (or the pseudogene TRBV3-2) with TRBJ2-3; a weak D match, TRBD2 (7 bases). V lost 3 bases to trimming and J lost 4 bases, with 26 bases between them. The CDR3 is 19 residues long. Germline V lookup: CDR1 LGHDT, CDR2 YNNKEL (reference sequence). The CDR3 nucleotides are TGTGCCAGCAGCCAGTATACTCCCACGTATGGCGGGGGCTCAGATACGCAGTATTTT. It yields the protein CASSQYTPTYGGGSDTQYF.

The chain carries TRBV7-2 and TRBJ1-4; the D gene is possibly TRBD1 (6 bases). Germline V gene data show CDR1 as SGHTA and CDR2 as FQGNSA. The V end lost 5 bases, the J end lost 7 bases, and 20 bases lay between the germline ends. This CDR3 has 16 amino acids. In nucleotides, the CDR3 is TGTGCCAGCAGCCACCAAGGGGGTCCTCCGGGTGAAAAACTGTTTTTT. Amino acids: CASSHQGGPPGEKLFF. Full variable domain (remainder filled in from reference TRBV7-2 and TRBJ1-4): GAGVSQSPSNKVTEKGKDVELRCDPISGHTALYWYRQSLGQGLEFLIYFQGNSAPDKSGLPSDRFSAERTGGSVSTLTIQRTQQEDSAVYLCASSHQGGPPGEKLFFGSGTQLSVL.

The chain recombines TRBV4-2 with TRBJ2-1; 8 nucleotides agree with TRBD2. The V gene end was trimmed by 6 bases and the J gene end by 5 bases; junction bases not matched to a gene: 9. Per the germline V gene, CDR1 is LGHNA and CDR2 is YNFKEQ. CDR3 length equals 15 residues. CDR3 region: CASSLGGGTNNEQFF. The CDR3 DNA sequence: TGTGCCAGCAGTCTCGGCGGGGGGACAAACAATGAGCAGTTCTTC.

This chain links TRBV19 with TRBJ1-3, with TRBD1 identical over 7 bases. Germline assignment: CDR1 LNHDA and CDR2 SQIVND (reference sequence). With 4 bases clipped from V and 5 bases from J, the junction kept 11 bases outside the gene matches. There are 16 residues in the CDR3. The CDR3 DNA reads TGTGCCAGTAGTACGCAACAACAGGGGCGTCGAAACACCATATATTTT. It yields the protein CASSTQQQGRRNTIYF.

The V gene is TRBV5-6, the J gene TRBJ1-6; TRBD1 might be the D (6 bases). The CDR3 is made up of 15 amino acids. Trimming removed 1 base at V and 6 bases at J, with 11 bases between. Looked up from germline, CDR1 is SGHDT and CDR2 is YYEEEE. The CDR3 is CASSLTGSGNSPLHF. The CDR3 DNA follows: TGTGCCAGCAGCTTGACAGGGTCAGGTAATTCACCCCTCCACTTT. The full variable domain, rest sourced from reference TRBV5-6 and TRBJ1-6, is DAGVTQSPTHLIKTRGQQVTLRCSPKSGHDTVSWYQQALGQGPQFIFQYYEEEERQRGNFPDRFSGHQFPNYSSELNVNALLLGDSALYLCASSLTGSGNSPLHFGNGTRLTVT.

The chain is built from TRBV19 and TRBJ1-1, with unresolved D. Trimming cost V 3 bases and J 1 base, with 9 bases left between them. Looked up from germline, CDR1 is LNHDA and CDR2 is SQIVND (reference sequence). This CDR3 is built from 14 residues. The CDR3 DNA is TGTGCCAGTAGTATTTACGACTCGAACACTGAAGCTTTCTTT. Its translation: CASSIYDSNTEAFF.

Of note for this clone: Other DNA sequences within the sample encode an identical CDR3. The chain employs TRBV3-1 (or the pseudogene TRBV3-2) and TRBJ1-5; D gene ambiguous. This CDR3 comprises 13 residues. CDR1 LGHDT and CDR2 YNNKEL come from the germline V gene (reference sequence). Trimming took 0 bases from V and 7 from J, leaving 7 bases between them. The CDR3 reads CASSQDLVQPQHF. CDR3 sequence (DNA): TGTGCCAGCAGCCAAGATTTAGTCCAGCCCCAGCATTTT.

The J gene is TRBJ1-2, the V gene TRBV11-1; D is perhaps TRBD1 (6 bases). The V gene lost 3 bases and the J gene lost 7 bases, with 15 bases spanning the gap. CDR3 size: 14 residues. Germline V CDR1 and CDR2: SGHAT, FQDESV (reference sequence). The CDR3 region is CASSFRPTGGGYTF. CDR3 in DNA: TGTGCCAGCAGCTTTCGCCCGACAGGCGGTGGCTACACCTTC.

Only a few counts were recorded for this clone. The chain's CDR3 is CASSAGGGPSTDTQYF. The CDR3, as DNA: TGTGCCAGCAGTGCGGGAGGGGGGCCTAGCACAGATACGCAGTATTTT. This sequence joins TRBV27 and TRBJ2-3; 9 positions match TRBD2. This CDR3 region has 16 residues. The V segment lost 5 bases and the J segment 0 bases; nucleotides outside the gene matches: 6. The germline V gene has CDR1 MNHEY and CDR2 SMNVEV (reference sequence).

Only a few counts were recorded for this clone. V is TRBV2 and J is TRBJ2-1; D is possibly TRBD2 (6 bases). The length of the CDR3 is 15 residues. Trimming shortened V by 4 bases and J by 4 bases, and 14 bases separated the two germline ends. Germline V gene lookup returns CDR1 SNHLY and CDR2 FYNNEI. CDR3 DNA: TGTGCCAGCAGTGTTAATAGCGGCAAGTACAATGAGCAGTTCTTC. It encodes CASSVNSGKYNEQFF.

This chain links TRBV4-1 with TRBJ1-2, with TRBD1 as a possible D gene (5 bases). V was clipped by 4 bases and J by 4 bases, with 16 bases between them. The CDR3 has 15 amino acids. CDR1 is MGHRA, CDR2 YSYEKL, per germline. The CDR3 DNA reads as TGCGCCAGCAGCCCCCAGCAACAGGCCCTCTATGGCTACACCTTC. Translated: CASSPQQQALYGYTF.

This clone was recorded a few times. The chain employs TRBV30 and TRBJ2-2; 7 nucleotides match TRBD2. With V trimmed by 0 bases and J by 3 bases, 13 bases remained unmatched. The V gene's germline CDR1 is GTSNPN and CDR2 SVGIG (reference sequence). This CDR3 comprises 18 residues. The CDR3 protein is CAWSVGQRGPAYTGELFF. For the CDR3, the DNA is TGTGCCTGGAGTGTAGGGCAGCGGGGCCCCGCTTACACCGGGGAGCTGTTTTTT.

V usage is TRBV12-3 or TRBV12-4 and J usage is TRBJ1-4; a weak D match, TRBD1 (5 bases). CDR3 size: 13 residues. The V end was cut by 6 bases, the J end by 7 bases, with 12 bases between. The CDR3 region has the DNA TGTGCCAGCAGGCGTTTGGGGGGTGAAAAACTGTTTTTT. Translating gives CASRRLGGEKLFF.

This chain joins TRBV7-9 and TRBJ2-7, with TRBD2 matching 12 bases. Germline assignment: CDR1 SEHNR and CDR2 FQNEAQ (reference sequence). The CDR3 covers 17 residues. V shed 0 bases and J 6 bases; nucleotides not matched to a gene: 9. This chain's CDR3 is CASSLAGGTSGGREQYF. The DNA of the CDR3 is TGTGCCAGCAGCTTAGCAGGCGGCACTAGCGGGGGGCGCGAGCAGTACTTC.

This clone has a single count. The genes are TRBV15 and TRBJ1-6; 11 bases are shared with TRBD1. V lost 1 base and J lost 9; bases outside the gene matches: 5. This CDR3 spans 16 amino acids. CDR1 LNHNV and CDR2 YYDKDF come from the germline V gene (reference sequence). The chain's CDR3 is CATSRVRGTGGSPLHF. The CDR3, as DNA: TGTGCCACCAGCAGAGTAAGGGGGACAGGGGGTTCACCCCTCCACTTT.

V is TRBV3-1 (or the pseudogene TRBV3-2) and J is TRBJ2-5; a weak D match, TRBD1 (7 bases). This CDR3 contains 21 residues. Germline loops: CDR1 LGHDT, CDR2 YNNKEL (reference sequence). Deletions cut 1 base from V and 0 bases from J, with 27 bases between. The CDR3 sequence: CASSQGGGGQDRQTYQETQYF. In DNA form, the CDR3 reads TGTGCCAGCAGCCAAGGTGGAGGAGGGCAGGACAGGCAAACGTACCAAGAGACCCAGTACTTC.

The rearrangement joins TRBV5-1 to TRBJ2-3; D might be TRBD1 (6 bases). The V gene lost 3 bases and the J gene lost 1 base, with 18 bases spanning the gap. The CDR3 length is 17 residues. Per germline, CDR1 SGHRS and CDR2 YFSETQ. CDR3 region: CASSSDSYRRGTDTQYF. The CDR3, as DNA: TGCGCCAGCAGCTCGGACAGCTACCGGCGGGGCACAGATACGCAGTATTTT.

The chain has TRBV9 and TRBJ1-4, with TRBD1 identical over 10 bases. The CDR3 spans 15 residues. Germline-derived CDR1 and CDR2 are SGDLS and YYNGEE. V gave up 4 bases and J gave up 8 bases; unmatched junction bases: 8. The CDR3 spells CASSPPGQGNEKLFF. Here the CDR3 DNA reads TGTGCCAGCAGCCCCCCGGGACAGGGGAACGAAAAACTGTTTTTT.

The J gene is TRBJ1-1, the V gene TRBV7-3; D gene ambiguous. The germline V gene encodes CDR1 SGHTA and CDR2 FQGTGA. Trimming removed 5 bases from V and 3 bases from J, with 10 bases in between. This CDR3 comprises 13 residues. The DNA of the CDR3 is TGTGCCAGCAGCCGAGGGTTGGACACTGAAGCTTTCTTT. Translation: CASSRGLDTEAFF.

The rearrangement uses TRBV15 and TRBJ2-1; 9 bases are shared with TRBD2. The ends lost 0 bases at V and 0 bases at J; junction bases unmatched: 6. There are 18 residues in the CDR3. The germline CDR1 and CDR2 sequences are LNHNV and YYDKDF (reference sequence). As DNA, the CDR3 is TGTGCCACCAGCAGAGACGTCAGCGGGGGGAGCTCCTACAATGAGCAGTTCTTC. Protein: CATSRDVSGGSSYNEQFF.

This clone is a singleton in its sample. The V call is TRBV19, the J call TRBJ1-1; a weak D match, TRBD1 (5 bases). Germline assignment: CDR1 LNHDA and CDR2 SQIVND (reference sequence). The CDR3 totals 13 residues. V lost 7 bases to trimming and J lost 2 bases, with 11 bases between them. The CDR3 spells CASIRRGNTEAFF. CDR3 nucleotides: TGTGCCAGTATTAGGAGGGGTAACACTGAAGCTTTCTTT.

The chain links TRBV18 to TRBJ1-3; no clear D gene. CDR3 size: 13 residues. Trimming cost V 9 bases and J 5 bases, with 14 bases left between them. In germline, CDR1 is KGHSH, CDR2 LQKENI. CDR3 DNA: TGTGCCAGTATTGAGGCGGAAAGAAACACCATATATTTT. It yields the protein CASIEAERNTIYF.

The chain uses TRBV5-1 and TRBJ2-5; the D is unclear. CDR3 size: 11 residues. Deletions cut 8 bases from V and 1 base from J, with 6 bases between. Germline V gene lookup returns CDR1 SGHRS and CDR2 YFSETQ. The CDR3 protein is CASGPQETQYF. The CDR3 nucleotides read TGCGCCAGTGGGCCCCAAGAGACCCAGTACTTC.

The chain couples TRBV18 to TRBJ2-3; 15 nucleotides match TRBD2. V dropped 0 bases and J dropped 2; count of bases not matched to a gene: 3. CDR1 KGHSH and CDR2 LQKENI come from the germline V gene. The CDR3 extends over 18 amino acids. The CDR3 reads CASSPPGTSGGSTDTQYF. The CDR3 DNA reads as TGTGCCAGCTCACCACCCGGGACTAGCGGGGGGTCCACAGATACGCAGTATTTT.